Given below is one T cell receptor (beta chain) in context. The V end lost 0 bases, the J end lost 1 base, and 11 bases lay between the germline ends. Germline-derived CDR1 and CDR2 are SGHRS and YFSETQ. This CDR3 has 15 residues. This record comes from a study of blood T cell repertoires in COVID-19. Study-wide context: Italy, Spain and the United States were the sources of the convalescent and acute COVID-19 samples.

The table came from immunoSEQ multiplex PCR; TCRdb's copy has only in-frame clones and leaves some out. The data show fewer than 150,000 clones, 84% seen once. The clonotype originates from a human donor in a cohort sampled during active COVID-19. Sequenced: peripheral blood. V usage is TRBV5-1 and J usage is TRBJ2-7; no reliable D call. CDR3 coding DNA: TGCGCCAGCAGCTTGGCCGTTGGCAGATCCTACGAGCAGTACTTC. It encodes CASSLAVGRSYEQYF.